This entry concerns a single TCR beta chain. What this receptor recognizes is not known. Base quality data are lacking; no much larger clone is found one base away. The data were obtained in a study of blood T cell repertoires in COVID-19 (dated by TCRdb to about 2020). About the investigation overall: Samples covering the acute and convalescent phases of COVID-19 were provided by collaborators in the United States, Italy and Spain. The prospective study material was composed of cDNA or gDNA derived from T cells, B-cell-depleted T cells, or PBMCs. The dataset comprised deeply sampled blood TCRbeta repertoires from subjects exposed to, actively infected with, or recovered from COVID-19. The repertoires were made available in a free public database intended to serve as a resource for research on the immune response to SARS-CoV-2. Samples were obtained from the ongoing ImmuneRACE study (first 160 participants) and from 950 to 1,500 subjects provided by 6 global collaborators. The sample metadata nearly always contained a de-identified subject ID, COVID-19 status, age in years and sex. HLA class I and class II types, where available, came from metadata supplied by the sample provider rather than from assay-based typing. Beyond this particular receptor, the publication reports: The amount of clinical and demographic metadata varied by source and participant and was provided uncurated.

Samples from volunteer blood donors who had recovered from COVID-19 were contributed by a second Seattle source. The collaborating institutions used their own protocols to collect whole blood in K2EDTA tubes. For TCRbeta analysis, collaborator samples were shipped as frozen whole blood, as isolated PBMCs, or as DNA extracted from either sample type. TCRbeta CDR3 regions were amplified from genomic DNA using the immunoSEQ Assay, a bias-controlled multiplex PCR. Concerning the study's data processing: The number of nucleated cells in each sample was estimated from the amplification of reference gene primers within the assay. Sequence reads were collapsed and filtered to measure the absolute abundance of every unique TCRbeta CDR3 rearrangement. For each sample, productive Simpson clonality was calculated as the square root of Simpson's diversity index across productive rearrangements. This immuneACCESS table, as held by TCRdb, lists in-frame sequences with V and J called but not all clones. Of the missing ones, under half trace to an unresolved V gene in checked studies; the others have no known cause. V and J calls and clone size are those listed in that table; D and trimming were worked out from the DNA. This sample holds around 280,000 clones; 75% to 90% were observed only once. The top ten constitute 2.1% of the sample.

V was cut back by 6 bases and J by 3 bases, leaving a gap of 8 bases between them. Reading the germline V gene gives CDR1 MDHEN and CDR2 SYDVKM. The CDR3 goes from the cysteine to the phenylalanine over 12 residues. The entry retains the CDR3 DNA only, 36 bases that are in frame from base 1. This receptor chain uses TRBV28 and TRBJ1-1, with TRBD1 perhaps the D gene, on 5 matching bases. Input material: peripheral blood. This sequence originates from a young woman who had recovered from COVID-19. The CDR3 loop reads CASRTGDTEAFF. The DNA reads TGTGCCAGCAGAACAGGTGACACTGAAGCTTTCTTT.